The T cell receptor beta chain under discussion was sequenced for a study of T-cell reconstitution after alpha-beta-depleted transplantation in children. Study-wide results and caveats: Hyperexpanded clones declined; after one year, newly produced T cells mostly supplied diversity. TCRbeta diversity was high at day 60 in some patients (a result of surviving recipient T cells and thymic progenitors).

The TCRbeta library incorporated unique molecular identifiers. MiXCR, run by TCRdb on the PCR reads, gives a single entry per CDR3 protein. Seen here are 70,000 to 95,000 distinct CDR3 sequences, around 15% observed once, and the top ten hold around a fifth. V was pared by 7 bases and J by 0 bases, with 23 bases between. The germline V gene encodes CDR1 SGHRS and CDR2 YFSETQ. The CDR3 runs to 18 residues. This clonotype was picked up a small number of times. Its antigen is unknown. The J gene is TRBJ1-3, the V gene TRBV5-1; D is unclear. Specimen: PBMCs, mostly from graft donor cells, collected 180 days after TCRalphabeta/CD19-depleted stem cell transplant. The receptor was derived from a male patient aged 2 to 10 who had a stem cell transplant for acute lymphoblastic leukemia, so the T cells may come from the graft donor. CDR3 region: CASRPSTRTLNSGNTIYF. The CDR3 bases are TGCGCCAGCCGTCCTTCCACCAGGACGCTCAACTCTGGAAACACCATATATTTT.